The TCR beta chain described here comes from a study of identical twins. In this sample, this clonotype turned up many times. TCRdb analysed the 5' RACE reads with MiXCR anew, one entry per CDR3 protein. The sample has around 100,000 distinct CDR3 sequences, about 6% seen once. Germline lookup yields CDR1 KGHDR and CDR2 SFDVKD. The CDR3 contains 16 residues. V shed 7 bases and J shed 2 bases, with 16 bases lying between them. This TCR was recovered from a woman aged 50 to 60 in good health. Sequenced input: memory T cells sorted from blood. The V and J genes are TRBV24-1 and TRBJ2-2, with a weak D call TRBD1 (5 bases). CDR3 nucleotide sequence: TGTGCCACCAGCCGCCGGCCGACAGCCAACACCGGGGAGCTGTTTTTT. This sequence encodes CATSRRPTANTGELFF.